These 32 T cell receptor beta chains share one sample of origin, sequenced in a study of metastatic and nonmetastatic thyroid tumors. Each patient went into thyroid surgery without having received any treatment. TCRdb re-called clones from the PCR reads using MiXCR. Of about 43,000 clones in the sample, under 4% are singletons; the top ten hold approximately 10%. The sequenced sample was blood. Source of these receptors: a female donor with papillary thyroid cancer or a benign thyroid nodule (not recorded which). Some clones in this sample may be carry-over from other donors' samples.

This clone was picked up many times. The rearrangement uses TRBV20-1 and TRBJ2-2, with TRBD2 identical over 7 bases. V shed 3 bases, J shed 6 bases, and the junction held 4 bases outside the gene matches. CDR3 length: 13 amino acids. From germline, CDR1 is DFQATT and CDR2 SNEGSKA (reference sequence). This CDR3 reads CSASALAAGELFF. The CDR3 DNA reads TGCAGTGCTAGCGCGCTAGCGGCCGGGGAGCTGTTTTTT.

This clone was recorded at least ten times. CDR3 coding DNA: TGTGCCAGCATCCCGAAACTAGCGGGCAATGAGCAGTTCTTC. Translated: CASIPKLAGNEQFF. This chain connects TRBV2 to TRBJ2-1; 9 bases agree with TRBD2. The CDR3 contains 14 residues. V lost 7 bases, J lost 6 bases, and 7 bases stayed unmatched. In germline, CDR1 is SNHLY, CDR2 FYNNEI. The whole variable domain, remainder taken from reference TRBV2 and TRBJ2-1, is EPEVTQTPSHQVTQMGQEVILRCVPISNHLYFYWYRQILGQKVEFLVSFYNNEISEKSEIFDDQFSVERPDGSNFTLKIRSTKLEDSAMYFCASIPKLAGNEQFFGPGTRLTVL.

This clone was detected many times. V is TRBV6-2 or TRBV6-3 and J is TRBJ1-5, with a tentative D call TRBD1 (6 bases). Looked up from germline, CDR1 is MNHEY and CDR2 is SVGEGT. V lost 8 bases, J lost 5 bases, and 13 bases lay in between. The CDR3 is 13 amino acids. The CDR3 loop reads CASHHGGYQPQHF. The CDR3 bases are TGTGCCAGCCACCACGGGGGCTATCAGCCCCAGCATTTT.

In its sample, this clone was seen many times. The chain carries TRBV9 and TRBJ2-3; a possible D gene is TRBD1 (5 bases). The CDR3 consists of 14 residues. Germline CDR1 SGDLS, CDR2 YYNGEE. The V and J ends lost 6 bases and 6 bases respectively, with 17 bases between them. The CDR3 loop reads CASTVSPGYDTQYF. Written as DNA, the CDR3 is TGTGCCAGCACCGTGAGCCCAGGGTACGATACGCAGTATTTT.

In its sample, this clone is medium-sized. V usage is TRBV9 and J usage is TRBJ2-2; 8 bases are a match to TRBD2. Germline V gene sequence: CDR1 SGDLS, CDR2 YYNGEE. The J segment lost 4 bases and the V segment lost 4 bases, leaving 9 bases of the junction unmatched. There are 16 residues in the CDR3. The CDR3 DNA sequence: TGTGCCAGCAGCACGCGCAGCGGGAGCGGCACCGGGGAGCTGTTTTTT. Translation gives CASSTRSGSGTGELFF. Drawing the rest from reference TRBV9 and TRBJ2-2, the complete variable domain is DSGVTQTPKHLITATGQRVTLRCSPRSGDLSVYWYQQSLDQGLQFLIQYYNGEERAKGNILERFSAQQFPDLHSELNLSSLELGDSALYFCASSTRSGSGTGELFFGEGSRLTVL.

This chain joins TRBV28 and TRBJ2-7, with D perhaps matching TRBD2 (5 bases). CDR1 and CDR2 (germline): MDHEN, SYDVKM. Trimming pared 3 bases from V and 5 bases from J, leaving 11 bases between. The length of the CDR3 is 13 residues. The CDR3 bases are TGTGCCAGCAGTTTGAGAGGGCCCAACGAGCAGTACTTC. The encoded protein is CASSLRGPNEQYF.

Remarks on this clone: The same CDR3 also results from other DNA sequences found in this sample. The chain joins TRBV7-3 to TRBJ2-2, with a tentative D call TRBD1 (5 bases). This CDR3 contains 13 residues. Germline V gene sequence: CDR1 SGHTA, CDR2 FQGTGA. Trimming cost V 5 bases and J 11 bases, with 15 bases left between them. The chain's CDR3 is CASSRQSGGELFF. The DNA for the CDR3 is TGTGCCAGCAGCAGACAGTCGGGCGGTGAGCTGTTTTTT.

Only a few counts were recorded for this clone. The rearrangement uses TRBV28 and TRBJ2-3; D remains ambiguous. The CDR3 consists of 14 residues. V lost 3 bases and J lost 1, with 8 bases in between. Germline CDR1 reads MDHEN; CDR2 reads SYDVKM. CDR3 loop: CASSFLSGTDTQYF. The CDR3, as DNA: TGTGCCAGCAGTTTCCTTTCCGGCACAGATACGCAGTATTTT.

The CDR3 loop is CASSLRSPVEQFF. CDR3 nucleotides: TGTGCCAGCAGCTTAAGGAGTCCGGTTGAGCAGTTCTTC. The gene calls are TRBV7-9 and TRBJ2-1; D unclear. Trimming stripped 2 bases from V and 9 bases from J, with 11 bases between. This CDR3 contains 13 residues. The germline CDR1 and CDR2 sequences are SEHNR and FQNEAQ (reference sequence).

This clone was observed at least ten times. The J gene is TRBJ2-3, the V gene TRBV19; tentatively, D is TRBD2 (5 bases). V lost 4 bases to trimming and J lost 4 bases, with 12 bases between them. From germline, CDR1 is LNHDA and CDR2 SQIVND (reference sequence). The CDR3 sequence is 14 residues long. The CDR3 DNA follows: TGTGCCAGTAGTAAGGCTAGCTGGGCAGATACGCAGTATTTT. Amino acids: CASSKASWADTQYF.

The chain recombines TRBV27 with TRBJ2-7, with 10 bases lining up with TRBD2. CDR3 length: 16 residues. The germline V gene has CDR1 MNHEY and CDR2 SMNVEV (reference sequence). CDR3 sequence reads: CARAGKREGTSYEQYF. CDR3 sequence (DNA): TGTGCACGGGCGGGTAAGCGGGAGGGCACGTCCTACGAGCAGTACTTC.

This clone showed up many times. The rearrangement links TRBV12-3 or TRBV12-4 to TRBJ2-2; D tentatively fits TRBD1 or TRBD2 (6 bases each). V gave up 5 bases and J gave up 4 bases, with 20 bases separating them. This CDR3 region has 17 residues. CDR3 coding DNA: TGTGCCAGCAGTCCGCCGGGGGCAGGGATTGGCACCGGGGAGCTGTTTTTT. This translates into CASSPPGAGIGTGELFF.

This clone showed up many times. This chain connects TRBV2 to TRBJ2-3; possibly TRBD1 or TRBD2 for D (5 bases each). CDR1 is SNHLY and CDR2 is FYNNEI in the germline V gene. V lost 5 bases and J 14 bases, leaving 14 bases between the germline ends. CDR3 length equals 11 residues. The CDR3 here is CASSMTFGAYF. The CDR3 DNA reads TGTGCCAGCAGTATGACATTCGGGGCGTATTTT. Full variable domain (remainder filled in from reference TRBV2 and TRBJ2-3): EPEVTQTPSHQVTQMGQEVILRCVPISNHLYFYWYRQILGQKVEFLVSFYNNEISEKSEIFDDQFSVERPDGSNFTLKIRSTKLEDSAMYFCASSMTFGAYFGPGTRLTVL.

This clone is labeled medium-sized. V is TRBV13 and J is TRBJ2-2, with TRBD1 as a possible D gene (5 bases). The CDR3 covers 13 residues. Germline-derived CDR1 and CDR2 are PRHDT and FYEKMQ (reference sequence). V lost 5 bases and J 3 bases, leaving 7 bases between the germline ends. Written as DNA, the CDR3 is TGTGCCAGCAGCCGGACACACACCGGGGAGCTGTTTTTT. This sequence encodes CASSRTHTGELFF. Full variable domain (remainder filled in from reference TRBV13 and TRBJ2-2): AAGVIQSPRHLIKEKRETATLKCYPIPRHDTVYWYQQGPGQDPQFLISFYEKMQSDKGSIPDRFSAQQFSDYHSELNMSSLELGDSALYFCASSRTHTGELFFGEGSRLTVL.

This clone was seen repeatedly, ten times or more. The J gene is TRBJ2-7, the V gene TRBV20-1; 8 positions agree with TRBD1. The J segment lost 7 bases and the V segment lost 0 bases, leaving 8 bases of the junction unmatched. The CDR3 extends over 14 amino acids. The germline gives CDR1 DFQATT, CDR2 SNEGSKA (reference sequence). CDR3 sequence reads: CSARDPRGRKEQYF. The CDR3 region has the DNA TGCAGTGCTAGAGATCCCAGGGGGCGGAAAGAGCAGTACTTC.

Ten or more counts support this clone. This chain joins TRBV30 and TRBJ2-6; TRBD1 is a possible D gene (6 bases). The length of the CDR3 is 16 residues. The germline V and J ends were trimmed by 2 bases and 2 bases, with 13 bases remaining between them. CDR1 and CDR2 (germline): GTSNPN, SVGIG (reference sequence). CDR3 DNA sequence: TGTGCCTGGAGTCTGGACAGCGAGCCTGGGGCCAACGTCCTGACTTTC. Protein sequence: CAWSLDSEPGANVLTF.

This clone occurred many times. The chain is built from TRBV20-1 and TRBJ2-7, with D unclear. This CDR3 spans 11 amino acids. Trimming removed 6 bases at V and 2 bases at J, with 8 bases between. Germline lookup yields CDR1 DFQATT and CDR2 SNEGSKA (reference sequence). CDR3 nucleotides: TGCAGTGCCCGGAGTGCCTACGAGCAGTACTTC. Translation gives CSARSAYEQYF.

This clone was observed at least ten times. This sequence joins TRBV6-1 and TRBJ1-1; D remains ambiguous. Between the trimmed V and J ends, which lost 5 bases and 6 bases, there was a span of 13 bases. CDR3 length: 13 amino acids. Germline V lookup: CDR1 MNHNS, CDR2 SASEGT. CDR3 residues: CASSSSMGSEAFF. The CDR3 bases are TGTGCCAGCAGTAGTTCGATGGGCTCTGAAGCTTTCTTT.

The gene calls are TRBV19 and TRBJ1-1, with unresolved D. Trimming stripped 7 bases from V and 2 bases from J, with 8 bases between. The V gene's germline CDR1 is LNHDA and CDR2 SQIVND (reference sequence). The CDR3 is 12 residues long. CDR3 region: CASNLGNTEAFF. The CDR3 nucleotides read TGTGCCAGTAATTTAGGAAACACTGAAGCTTTCTTT.

A few counts support this clone. V gene TRBV20-1 combines with J gene TRBJ2-1; D may be TRBD1 (5 bases). The germline V gene has CDR1 DFQATT and CDR2 SNEGSKA (reference sequence). With 7 bases removed from V and 5 bases from J, the gap between germline ends came to 9 bases. CDR3 size: 11 residues. The CDR3 DNA is TGCAGTGTCGGACAAGACAATGAGCAGTTCTTC. It is translated as CSVGQDNEQFF.

The chain combines TRBV6-6 with TRBJ1-2; the D is unclear. The CDR3 consists of 17 residues. CDR1 MNHNY and CDR2 SVGAGI come from the germline V gene (reference sequence). Trimming pared 0 bases from V and 3 bases from J, leaving 17 bases between. CDR3 DNA sequence: TGTGCCAGCAGTTACTCTATGCGGGCCATTGGGGACTATGGCTACACCTTC. Translated: CASSYSMRAIGDYGYTF.

This clone occurred many times. The rearrangement uses TRBV9 and TRBJ2-7; 14 bases match TRBD2. After removal of 9 bases from V and 9 bases from J, the junction contained 8 bases not matched to a gene. Per the germline V gene, CDR1 is SGDLS and CDR2 is YYNGEE. The CDR3 is 13 amino acids. CDR3 DNA: TGTGCCATTTCCGGGACTAGCGGGAGTGTGCAGTACTTC. Its protein is CAISGTSGSVQYF.

The gene calls are TRBV6-1 and TRBJ1-4; D remains ambiguous. This CDR3 comprises 13 residues. Trimming stripped 6 bases from V and 3 bases from J, with 8 bases between. Germline CDR1 reads MNHNS; CDR2 reads SASEGT. CDR3 sequence reads: CASRRASNEKLFF. Here the CDR3 DNA reads TGTGCCAGCAGGAGGGCATCTAATGAAAAACTGTTTTTT.

This clone was observed many times. One junction end disagrees with the germline gene, perhaps due to a read error. The gene calls are TRBV7-9 and TRBJ2-7; 10 bases agree with TRBD1. CDR1 is SEHNR, CDR2 FQNEAQ, per germline (reference sequence). CDR3 size: 16 residues. The CDR3 nucleotides read TGTGCCAGCAGCTTACCCTCCGGGACAGGGGAGTCTCCCCCCGTCTTC. Residues: CASSLPSGTGESPPVF.

This clone was detected only a few times. This chain uses TRBV6-2 or TRBV6-3 with TRBJ1-1; D not certain. The CDR3 contains 15 residues. The ends were cut back, 0 bases at V and 3 bases at J, with 11 bases in the middle. Germline V gene sequence: CDR1 MNHEY, CDR2 SVGEGT. DNA of the CDR3: TGTGCCAGCAGTTACTCGAAGCAGCCCCACACTGAAGCTTTCTTT. Translated, it gives CASSYSKQPHTEAFF.

This clone was recorded many times. This sequence joins TRBV7-3 and TRBJ1-1; D not resolved. The germline V and J ends were trimmed by 1 base and 9 bases, with 15 bases remaining between them. CDR1 is SGHTA and CDR2 is FQGTGA in the germline V gene. The length of the CDR3 is 14 residues. CDR3 sequence reads: CASSLMNSAAKAFF. For the CDR3, the DNA is TGTGCCAGCAGCTTAATGAATTCCGCGGCTAAAGCTTTCTTT.

The chain carries TRBV5-1 and TRBJ2-2, with D possibly being TRBD1 (5 bases). CDR1 and CDR2 from the germline V gene are SGHRS and YFSETQ. This CDR3 spans 15 amino acids. V lost 2 bases and J 2 bases, leaving 10 bases between the germline ends. The chain's CDR3 is CASSFRTSNTGELFF. The CDR3 coding sequence is TGCGCCAGCAGCTTTAGGACAAGCAACACCGGGGAGCTGTTTTTT.

A word on this clone: Other DNA sequences in this sample translate to the same CDR3. The chain carries TRBV6-1 and TRBJ2-3; D perhaps matches TRBD2 (6 bases). This CDR3 is built from 16 residues. The germline V and J ends were trimmed by 3 bases and 1 base, with 14 bases remaining between them. Germline V gene sequence: CDR1 MNHNS, CDR2 SASEGT. The CDR3 DNA sequence: TGTGCCAGCAGTGATGGTGCGGGATCGCGCACAGATACGCAGTATTTT. Its translation is CASSDGAGSRTDTQYF.

The chain employs TRBV11-2 and TRBJ2-3; no definite D call. V was pared by 0 bases and J by 8 bases, with 9 bases between. Germline CDR1 and CDR2: SGHAT and FQNNGV. The length of the CDR3 is 13 residues. The chain's CDR3 is CASSLEESGTQYF. The CDR3 nucleotides read TGTGCCAGCAGCTTAGAGGAGTCGGGTACGCAGTATTTT.

Points on this clone: Compared with germline, one end of the junction differs, possibly owing to a read error. The chain joins TRBV2 to TRBJ2-1; D gene uncertain. The CDR3 has 11 amino acids. Germline CDR1 is SNHLY and CDR2 is FYNNEI. CDR3 sequence: CATTFYNEQLF. DNA for the CDR3: TGTGCCACCACATTTTACAATGAGCAGTTGTTC.

This chain uses TRBV11-3 with TRBJ2-3; TRBD2 might be the D (5 bases). This CDR3 comprises 16 residues. Germline CDR1 is SGHNT and CDR2 is YENEEA. Trimming took 1 base from V and 1 from J, leaving 12 bases between them. In DNA, the CDR3 is TGTGCCAGCAGCTTAGTCGAGGGCTCGGGCACAGATACGCAGTATTTT. Translation gives CASSLVEGSGTDTQYF.

This clone was recorded many times. Within the sample, other DNA sequences also encode this same CDR3. The CDR3 here is CASSNSGQLAEQYF. The CDR3 nucleotides read TGTGCCAGCAGCAACTCCGGACAGTTGGCAGAGCAGTACTTC. The chain joins TRBV5-5 to TRBJ2-7; TRBD1 is a possible D gene (6 bases). V was trimmed by 4 bases and J by 7 bases, leaving 18 bases between them. The CDR3 spans 14 residues. Germline V gene sequence: CDR1 SGHKS, CDR2 YYEKEE (reference sequence).